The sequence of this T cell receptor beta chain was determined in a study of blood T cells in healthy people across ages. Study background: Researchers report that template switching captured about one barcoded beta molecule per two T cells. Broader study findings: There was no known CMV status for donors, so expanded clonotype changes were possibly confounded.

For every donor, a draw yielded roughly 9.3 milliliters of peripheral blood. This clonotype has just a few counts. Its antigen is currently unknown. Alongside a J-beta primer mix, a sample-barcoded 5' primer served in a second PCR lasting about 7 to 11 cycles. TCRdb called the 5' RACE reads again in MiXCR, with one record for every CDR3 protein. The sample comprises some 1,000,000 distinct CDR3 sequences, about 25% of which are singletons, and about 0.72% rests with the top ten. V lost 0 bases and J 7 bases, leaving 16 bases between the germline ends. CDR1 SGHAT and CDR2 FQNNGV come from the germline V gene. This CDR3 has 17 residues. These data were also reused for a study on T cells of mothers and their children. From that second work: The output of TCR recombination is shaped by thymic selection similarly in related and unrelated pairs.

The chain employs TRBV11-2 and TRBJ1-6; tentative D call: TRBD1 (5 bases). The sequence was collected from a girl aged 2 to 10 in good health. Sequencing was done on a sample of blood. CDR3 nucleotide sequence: TGTGCCAGCAGCTTAGACATAGGGTTGGCAGGGAATTCACCCCTCCACTTT. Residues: CASSLDIGLAGNSPLHF.